One and the same sample provided the 20 T cell receptor beta chains below, sequenced in a study of early T cells in non-severe SARS-CoV-2 infection. TCRdb itself ran the 5' RACE reads through MiXCR, one entry per CDR3 protein. The table includes more than 35,000 distinct CDR3 sequences, roughly 6% detected once. Sequenced input: whole blood. The receptors stem from an adult who was a healthcare worker with PCR-confirmed SARS-CoV-2 infection or an uninfected control (not recorded which).

This clonotype was observed a handful of times. The gene calls are TRBV10-3 and TRBJ2-5; TRBD1 matches at 7 bases. This CDR3 has 14 amino acids. V dropped 5 bases and J dropped 1; count of bases not matched to a gene: 4. Germline CDR1 ENHRY, CDR2 SYGVKD. CDR3 DNA sequence: TGTGCCATCAGTCCCGGACAGGTCCAAGAGACCCAGTACTTC. Its protein product is CAISPGQVQETQYF.

This clonotype was counted at least ten times. This chain joins TRBV23-1 and TRBJ1-4; 7 nucleotides align to TRBD1. TRBV23-1 is marked as an open reading frame, function uncertain. V dropped 1 base and J dropped 16; count of bases not matched to a gene: 9. The CDR3 spans 13 residues. CDR3 amino acids: CASSQYTSGGAFF. The CDR3 bases are TGCGCCAGCAGTCAATACACGTCAGGGGGAGCGTTTTTT.

This clonotype occurred many times. The chain recombines TRBV30 with TRBJ1-5, with D possibly TRBD1 on 5 matching bases. Trimming shortened V by 3 bases and J by 3 bases, and 12 bases separated the two germline ends. Germline values: CDR1 GTSNPN, CDR2 SVGIG (reference sequence). This CDR3 spans 14 amino acids. The CDR3 DNA reads TGTGCCTGGAGCGCAGACAGTAACAATCAGCCCCAGCATTTT. Its translation is CAWSADSNNQPQHF.

The V gene is TRBV24-1, the J gene TRBJ2-3; D is undetermined. Per germline, CDR1 KGHDR and CDR2 SFDVKD. This CDR3 has 12 residues. V was trimmed by 6 bases and J by 3 bases, leaving 6 bases between them. The CDR3, as DNA: TGTGCCACCAGTCAGGAGACAGATACGCAGTATTTT. It codes for CATSQETDTQYF.

This clonotype was counted only a few times. This chain joins TRBV6-5 and TRBJ1-6; TRBD1 agrees at 8 bases. V was pared by 6 bases and J by 8 bases, with 6 bases of the junction left unmatched. The germline gives CDR1 MNHEY, CDR2 SVGAGI. The CDR3 contains 14 residues. The CDR3 DNA is TGTGCCAGCAGATCCGGGACAGGTTATTCACCCCTCCACTTT. This translates into CASRSGTGYSPLHF.

This chain connects TRBV27 to TRBJ2-7; D unresolved. This CDR3 contains 10 residues. V was clipped by 8 bases and J by 5 bases, with 7 bases between them. From germline, CDR1 is MNHEY and CDR2 SMNVEV (reference sequence). The CDR3 sequence: CASGYNEQYF. CDR3 DNA sequence: TGTGCCAGCGGGTATAACGAGCAGTACTTC.

This clonotype was counted many times. This chain uses TRBV7-6 with TRBJ2-3; TRBD1 is a possible D gene (5 bases). V dropped 3 bases and J dropped 4 bases, with 14 bases sitting between them. The CDR3 has 15 amino acids. Germline V gene lookup returns CDR1 SGHVS and CDR2 FNYEAQ. CDR3 protein: CASSFQGFSADTQYF. The CDR3 DNA sequence: TGTGCCAGCAGCTTTCAGGGATTTTCGGCAGATACGCAGTATTTT.

This clonotype was seen a handful of times. The CDR3 DNA is TGTGCCAGCAGTTTTCAGCGGGGCTTTTTTGGGGAGCTGTTTTTT. Its translation: CASSFQRGFFGELFF. This chain links TRBV28 with TRBJ2-2; 7 nucleotides agree with TRBD2. V shed 3 bases, J shed 8 bases, and the junction held 9 bases outside the gene matches. The CDR3 spans 15 residues. From germline, CDR1 is MDHEN and CDR2 SYDVKM.

This clonotype occurred a few times. The chain is built from TRBV29-1 and TRBJ2-5; a possible D gene is TRBD2 (5 bases). The CDR3 extends over 11 amino acids. The germline gives CDR1 SQVTM, CDR2 ANQGSEA. Trimming stripped 6 bases from V and 5 bases from J, with 10 bases between. CDR3 amino acids: CSVVGVETQYF. DNA of the CDR3: TGCAGCGTCGTCGGGGTCGAGACCCAGTACTTC. Using reference TRBV29-1 and TRBJ2-5 for the parts outside the CDR3, the full variable domain is SAVISQKPSRDICQRGTSLTIQCQVDSQVTMMFWYRQQPGQSLTLIATANQGSEATYESGFVIDKFPISRPNLTFSTLTVSNMSPEDSSIYLCSVVGVETQYFGPGTRLLVL.

The table lists this clonotype with a few counts. The V call is TRBV12-3 or TRBV12-4, the J call TRBJ2-7; D possibly corresponds to TRBD2 (5 bases). The CDR3 has 14 residues. The ends were cut back, 6 bases at V and 0 bases at J, with 12 bases in the middle. This CDR3 is CASRSGKSSYEQYF. DNA of the CDR3: TGTGCCAGCAGGAGCGGAAAGAGCTCCTACGAGCAGTACTTC.

In this sample, this clonotype turned up many times. The genes are TRBV2 and TRBJ1-1; D unresolved. V gave up 8 bases and J gave up 1 base, with 5 bases separating them. This CDR3 has 11 amino acids. CDR1 and CDR2 (germline): SNHLY, FYNNEI. CDR3 sequence: CASGRNTEAFF. In nucleotides, the CDR3 is TGTGCCAGCGGGCGGAACACTGAAGCTTTCTTT.

This chain links TRBV4-1 with TRBJ1-4; TRBD1 aligns across 9 bases. The CDR3 is 15 residues long. Germline CDR1 and CDR2: MGHRA and YSYEKL. J was trimmed by 7 bases and V by 3 bases; bases with no gene match: 6. The CDR3 DNA is TGCGCCAGCAGCCAGAGGGACAGGGTCGGTGAAAAACTGTTTTTT. This gives the protein CASSQRDRVGEKLFF.

The table lists this clonotype with a few counts. The chain carries TRBV20-1 and TRBJ1-5; D unresolved. Germline CDR1 reads DFQATT; CDR2 reads SNEGSKA (reference sequence). The CDR3 extends over 15 amino acids. V was shortened by 0 bases and J by 0 bases, with 9 bases between the two germline ends. In DNA, the CDR3 is TGCAGTGCTAGAGAAGTGGGCTATAGCAATCAGCCCCAGCATTTT. It translates to CSAREVGYSNQPQHF.

In this sample, this clonotype turned up a few times. V gene TRBV20-1 combines with J gene TRBJ2-7; 9 bases align to TRBD1. The J segment lost 4 bases and the V segment lost 6 bases, leaving 4 bases of the junction unmatched. Germline CDR1 is DFQATT and CDR2 is SNEGSKA (reference sequence). This CDR3 region has 12 residues. The CDR3 protein is CSAVDRGYEQYF. CDR3 coding DNA: TGCAGTGCCGTGGACAGGGGATACGAGCAGTACTTC.

For this clonotype: The junction departs from germline at one end; a sequencing error may be responsible. The rearrangement joins TRBV6-1 to TRBJ2-3; 8 nucleotides line up with TRBD1. Germline-derived CDR1 and CDR2 are MNHNS and SASEGT. The CDR3 extends over 11 amino acids. Here the CDR3 reads CASSEVRGLIF. DNA for the CDR3: TGTGCCAGCAGTGAGGTCAGGGGGCTGATTTTT.

This clonotype turned up a few times. The rearrangement joins TRBV27 to TRBJ1-4, with D unclear. The germline V and J ends were trimmed by 6 bases and 5 bases, with 19 bases remaining between them. The CDR3 loop spans 16 amino acids. Germline lookup yields CDR1 MNHEY and CDR2 SMNVEV (reference sequence). The CDR3 loop reads CASRESGPWNNEKLFF. CDR3 coding DNA: TGTGCCAGCAGGGAGAGTGGACCATGGAACAATGAAAAACTGTTTTTT.

The gene calls are TRBV13 and TRBJ1-2; 9 positions agree with TRBD1. Germline lookup yields CDR1 PRHDT and CDR2 FYEKMQ (reference sequence). The CDR3 length is 13 residues. Trimming took 2 bases from V and 11 from J; bases not matched to a gene: 6. CDR3 nucleotides: TGTGCCAGCAGCTTAAGTTTAGGGACAGGGTACACCTTC. Its translation is CASSLSLGTGYTF.

The rearrangement joins TRBV20-1 to TRBJ2-1; TRBD2 matches 9 bases. V shed 3 bases, J shed 8 bases, and the junction held 8 bases outside the gene matches. There are 14 residues in the CDR3. The germline V gene has CDR1 DFQATT and CDR2 SNEGSKA (reference sequence). Here the CDR3 DNA reads TGCAGTGCTAGGGCGGGAGGGCCTTTGGATGAGCAGTTCTTC. It yields the protein CSARAGGPLDEQFF.

This sequence joins TRBV5-4 and TRBJ2-5; 7 bases agree with TRBD2. V trimming: 5 bases; J trimming: 7 bases; junction bases outside the gene matches: 17. The CDR3 contains 16 residues. Germline assignment: CDR1 SGHNT and CDR2 YYREEE (reference sequence). CDR3 bases: TGTGCCAGCAGTTCTAGGGGCGGGAGAGGGGAAGGGACCCAGTACTTC. This translates into CASSSRGGRGEGTQYF.

Only a few counts were recorded for this clonotype. This chain uses TRBV28 with TRBJ1-1, with D unclear. Trimming removed 5 bases from V and 1 base from J, with 14 bases in between. The CDR3 covers 15 residues. Germline CDR1 reads MDHEN; CDR2 reads SYDVKM. CDR3 coding DNA: TGTGCCAGCAGTGTGGGAGACACTCCGAACACTGAAGCTTTCTTT. This sequence encodes CASSVGDTPNTEAFF.